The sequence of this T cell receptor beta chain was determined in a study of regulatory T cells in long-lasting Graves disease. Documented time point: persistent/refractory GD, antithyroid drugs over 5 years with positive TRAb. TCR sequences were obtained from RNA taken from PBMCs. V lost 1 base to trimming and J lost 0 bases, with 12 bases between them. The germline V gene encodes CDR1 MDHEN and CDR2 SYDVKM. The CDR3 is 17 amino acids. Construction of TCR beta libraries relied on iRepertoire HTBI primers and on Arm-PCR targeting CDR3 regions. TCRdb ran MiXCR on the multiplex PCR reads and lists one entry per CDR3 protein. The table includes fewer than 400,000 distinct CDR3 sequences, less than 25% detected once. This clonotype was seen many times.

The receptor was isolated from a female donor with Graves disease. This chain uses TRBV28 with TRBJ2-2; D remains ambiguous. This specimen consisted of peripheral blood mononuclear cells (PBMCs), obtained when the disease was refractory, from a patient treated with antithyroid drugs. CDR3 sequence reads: CASSLSAESTNTGELFF. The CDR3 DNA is TGTGCCAGCAGTTTATCGGCGGAATCAACGAACACCGGGGAGCTGTTTTTT.